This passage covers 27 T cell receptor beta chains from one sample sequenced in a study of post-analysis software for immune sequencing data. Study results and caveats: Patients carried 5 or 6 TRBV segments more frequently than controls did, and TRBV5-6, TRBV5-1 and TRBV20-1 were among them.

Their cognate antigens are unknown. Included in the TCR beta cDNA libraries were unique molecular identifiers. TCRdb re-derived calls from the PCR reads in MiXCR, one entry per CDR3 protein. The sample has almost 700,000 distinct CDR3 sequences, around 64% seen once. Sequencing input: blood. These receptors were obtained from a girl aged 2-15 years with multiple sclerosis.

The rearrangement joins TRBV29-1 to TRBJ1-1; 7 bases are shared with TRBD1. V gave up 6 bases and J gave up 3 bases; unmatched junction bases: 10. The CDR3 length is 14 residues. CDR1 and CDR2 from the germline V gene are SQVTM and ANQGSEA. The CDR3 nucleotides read TGCAGCGTCTCGCACAGGGGCCAGGACACTGAAGCTTTCTTT. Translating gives CSVSHRGQDTEAFF.

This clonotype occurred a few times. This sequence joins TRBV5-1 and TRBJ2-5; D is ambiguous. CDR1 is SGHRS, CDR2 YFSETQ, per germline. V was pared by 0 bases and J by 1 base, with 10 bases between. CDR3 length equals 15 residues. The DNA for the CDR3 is TGCGCCAGCAGCTTGGCCTTACAGATCCAAGAGACCCAGTACTTC. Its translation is CASSLALQIQETQYF.

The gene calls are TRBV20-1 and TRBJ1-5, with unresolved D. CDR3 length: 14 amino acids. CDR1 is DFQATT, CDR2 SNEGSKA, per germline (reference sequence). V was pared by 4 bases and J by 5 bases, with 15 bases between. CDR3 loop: CSAISEARYQPQHF. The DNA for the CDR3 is TGCAGTGCTATATCGGAAGCTCGATATCAGCCCCAGCATTTT.

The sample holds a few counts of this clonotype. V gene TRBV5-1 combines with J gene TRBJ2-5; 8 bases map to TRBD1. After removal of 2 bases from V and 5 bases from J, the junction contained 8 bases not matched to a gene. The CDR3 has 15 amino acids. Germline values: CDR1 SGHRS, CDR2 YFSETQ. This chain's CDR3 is CASSLLQGDRETQYF. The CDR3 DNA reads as TGCGCCAGCAGCTTATTACAGGGGGACAGGGAGACCCAGTACTTC.

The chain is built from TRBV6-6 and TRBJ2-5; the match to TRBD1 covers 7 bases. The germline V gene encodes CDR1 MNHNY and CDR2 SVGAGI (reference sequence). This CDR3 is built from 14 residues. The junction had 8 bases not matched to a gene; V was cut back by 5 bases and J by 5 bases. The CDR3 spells CASSPSRGWETQYF. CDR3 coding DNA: TGTGCCAGCAGTCCCAGCAGGGGGTGGGAGACCCAGTACTTC.

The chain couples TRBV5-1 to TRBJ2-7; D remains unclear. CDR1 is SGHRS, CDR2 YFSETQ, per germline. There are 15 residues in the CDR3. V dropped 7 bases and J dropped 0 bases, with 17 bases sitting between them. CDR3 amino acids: CASGPSEMSSYEQYF. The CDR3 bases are TGCGCCAGCGGCCCTAGTGAGATGAGCTCCTACGAGCAGTACTTC. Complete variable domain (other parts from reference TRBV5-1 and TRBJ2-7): KAGVTQTPRYLIKTRGQQVTLSCSPISGHRSVSWYQQTPGQGLQFLFEYFSETQRNKGNFPGRFSGRQFSNSRSEMNVSTLELGDSALYLCASGPSEMSSYEQYFGPGTRLTVT.

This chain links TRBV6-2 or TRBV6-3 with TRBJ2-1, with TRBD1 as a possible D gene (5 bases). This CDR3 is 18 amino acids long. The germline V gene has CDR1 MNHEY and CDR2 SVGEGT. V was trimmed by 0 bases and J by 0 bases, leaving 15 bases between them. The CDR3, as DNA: TGTGCCAGCAGTTACTCTCAACAGGATTTTGGCTCCTACAATGAGCAGTTCTTC. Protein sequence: CASSYSQQDFGSYNEQFF.

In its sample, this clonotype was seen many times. Here the CDR3 DNA reads TGTGCCAGCAGCCCCCCGGGGGGAACCTATGGCTACACCTTC. Protein sequence: CASSPPGGTYGYTF. The chain has TRBV6-6 and TRBJ1-2; tentatively, D is TRBD1 (5 bases). V lost 6 bases, J lost 4 bases, and 15 bases lay in between. In germline, CDR1 is MNHNY, CDR2 SVGAGI (reference sequence). The CDR3 runs to 14 residues.

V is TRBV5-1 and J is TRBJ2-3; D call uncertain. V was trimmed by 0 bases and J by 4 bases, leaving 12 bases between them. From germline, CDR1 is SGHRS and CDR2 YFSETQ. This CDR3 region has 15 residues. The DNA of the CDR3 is TGCGCCAGCAGCTTGGAAGCGCGCGAGGCAGATACGCAGTATTTT. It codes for CASSLEAREADTQYF. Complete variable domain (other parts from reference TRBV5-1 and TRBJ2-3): KAGVTQTPRYLIKTRGQQVTLSCSPISGHRSVSWYQQTPGQGLQFLFEYFSETQRNKGNFPGRFSGRQFSNSRSEMNVSTLELGDSALYLCASSLEAREADTQYFGPGTRLTVL.

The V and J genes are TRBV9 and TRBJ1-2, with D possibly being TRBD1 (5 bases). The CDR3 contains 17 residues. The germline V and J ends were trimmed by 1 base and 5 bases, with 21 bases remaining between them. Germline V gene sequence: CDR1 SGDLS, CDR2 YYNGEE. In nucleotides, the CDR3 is TGTGCCAGCAGCGTAATTCCGGGAGCCCAAGGGGTGTATGGCTACACCTTC. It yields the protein CASSVIPGAQGVYGYTF.

CDR3: CASSLDSGGAETQYF. As DNA, the CDR3 is TGTGCCAGCAGTTTAGACAGCGGGGGGGCGGAGACCCAGTACTTC. The rearrangement uses TRBV12-3 or TRBV12-4 and TRBJ2-5, with 10 bases lining up with TRBD2. V was pared by 1 base and J by 5 bases, with 4 bases of the junction left unmatched. The CDR3 sequence is 15 residues long.

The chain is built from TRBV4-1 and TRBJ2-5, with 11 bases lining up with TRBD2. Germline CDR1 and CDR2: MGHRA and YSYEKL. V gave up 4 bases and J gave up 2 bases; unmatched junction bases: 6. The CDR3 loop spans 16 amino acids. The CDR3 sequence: CASSPGGLAEQETQYF. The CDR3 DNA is TGCGCCAGCAGCCCTGGGGGACTAGCGGAACAAGAGACCCAGTACTTC.

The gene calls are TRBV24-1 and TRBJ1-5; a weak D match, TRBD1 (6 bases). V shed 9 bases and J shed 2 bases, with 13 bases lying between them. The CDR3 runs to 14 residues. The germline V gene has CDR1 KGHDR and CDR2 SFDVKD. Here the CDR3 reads CATGGGEGNQPQHF. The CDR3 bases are TGTGCCACCGGAGGGGGGGAGGGCAATCAGCCCCAGCATTTT.

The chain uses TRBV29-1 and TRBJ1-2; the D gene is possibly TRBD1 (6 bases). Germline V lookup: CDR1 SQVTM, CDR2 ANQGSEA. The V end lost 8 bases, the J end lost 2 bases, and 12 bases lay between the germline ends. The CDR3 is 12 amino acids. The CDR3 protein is CSCRTDNYGYTF. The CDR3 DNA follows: TGCAGCTGTCGGACAGACAACTATGGCTACACCTTC.

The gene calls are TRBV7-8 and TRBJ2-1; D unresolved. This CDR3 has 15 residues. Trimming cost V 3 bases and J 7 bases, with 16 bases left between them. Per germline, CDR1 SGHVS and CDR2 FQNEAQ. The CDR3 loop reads CASSFPRHEANEQFF. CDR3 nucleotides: TGTGCCAGCAGCTTCCCACGCCATGAAGCAAATGAGCAGTTCTTC.

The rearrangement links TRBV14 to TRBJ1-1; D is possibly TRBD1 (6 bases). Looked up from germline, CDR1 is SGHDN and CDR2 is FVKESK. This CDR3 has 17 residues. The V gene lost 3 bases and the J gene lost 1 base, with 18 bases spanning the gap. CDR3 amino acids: CASSHLTGQGRNTEAFF. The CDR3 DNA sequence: TGTGCCAGCAGCCACCTTACCGGGCAGGGGAGGAACACTGAAGCTTTCTTT.

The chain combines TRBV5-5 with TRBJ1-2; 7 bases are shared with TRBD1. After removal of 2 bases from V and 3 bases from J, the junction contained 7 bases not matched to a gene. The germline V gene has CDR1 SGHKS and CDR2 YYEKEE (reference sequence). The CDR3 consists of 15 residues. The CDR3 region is CASSLDPTGDYGYTF. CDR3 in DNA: TGTGCCAGCAGCTTAGATCCAACAGGGGACTATGGCTACACCTTC.

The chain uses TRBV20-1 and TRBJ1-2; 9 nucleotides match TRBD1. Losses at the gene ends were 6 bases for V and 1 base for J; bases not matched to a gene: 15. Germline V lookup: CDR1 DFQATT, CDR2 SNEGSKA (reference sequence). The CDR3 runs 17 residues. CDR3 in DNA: TGCAGTGCCAGGGAGGATCGGGACAGGGCCTATAACTATGGCTACACCTTC. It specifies CSAREDRDRAYNYGYTF.

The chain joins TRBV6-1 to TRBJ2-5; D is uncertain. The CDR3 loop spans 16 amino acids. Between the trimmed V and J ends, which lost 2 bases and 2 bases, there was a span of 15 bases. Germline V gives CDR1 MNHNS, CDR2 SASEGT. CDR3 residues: CASSESEGFYQETQYF. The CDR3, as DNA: TGTGCCAGCAGTGAATCGGAAGGATTTTATCAAGAGACCCAGTACTTC.

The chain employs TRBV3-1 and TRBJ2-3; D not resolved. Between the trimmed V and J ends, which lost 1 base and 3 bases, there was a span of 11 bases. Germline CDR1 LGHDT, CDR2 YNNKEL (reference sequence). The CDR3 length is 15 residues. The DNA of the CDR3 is TGTGCCAGCAGCCAAGGAGAAGATCGGACAGATACGCAGTATTTT. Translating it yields CASSQGEDRTDTQYF.

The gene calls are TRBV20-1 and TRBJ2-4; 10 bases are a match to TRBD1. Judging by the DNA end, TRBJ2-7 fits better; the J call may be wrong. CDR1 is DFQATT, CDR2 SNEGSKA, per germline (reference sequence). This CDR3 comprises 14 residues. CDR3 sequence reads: CSAREGTGAGEQYF. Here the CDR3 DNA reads TGCAGTGCTAGAGAGGGGACAGGGGCAGGCGAGCAGTACTTC.

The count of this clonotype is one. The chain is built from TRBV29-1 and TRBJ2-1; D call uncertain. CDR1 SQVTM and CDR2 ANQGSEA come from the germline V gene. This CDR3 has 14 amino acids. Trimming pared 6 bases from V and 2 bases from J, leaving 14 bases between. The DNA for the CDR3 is TGCAGCGTCCCGGCCATGGCCGCCTACAATGAGCAGTTCTTC. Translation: CSVPAMAAYNEQFF.

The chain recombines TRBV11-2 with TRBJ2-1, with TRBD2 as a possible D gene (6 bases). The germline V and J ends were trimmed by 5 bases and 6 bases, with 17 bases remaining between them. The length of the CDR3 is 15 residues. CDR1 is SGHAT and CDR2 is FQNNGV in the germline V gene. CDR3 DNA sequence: TGTGCCAGCAGCCCAACTAGCAAGGGGTTCAATGAGCAGTTCTTC. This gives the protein CASSPTSKGFNEQFF.

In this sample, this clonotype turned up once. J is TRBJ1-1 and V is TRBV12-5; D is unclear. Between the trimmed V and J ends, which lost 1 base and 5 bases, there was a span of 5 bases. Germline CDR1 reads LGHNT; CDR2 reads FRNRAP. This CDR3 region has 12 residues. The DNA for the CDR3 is TGTGCTAGTGGTTTGGGGCTGACTGAAGCTTTCTTT. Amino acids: CASGLGLTEAFF.

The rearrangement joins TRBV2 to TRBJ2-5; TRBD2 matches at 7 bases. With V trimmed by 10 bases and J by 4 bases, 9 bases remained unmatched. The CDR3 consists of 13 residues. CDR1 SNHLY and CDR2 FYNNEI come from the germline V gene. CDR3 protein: CAISGTIGETQYF. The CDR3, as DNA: TGTGCCATCTCCGGGACTATCGGAGAGACCCAGTACTTC.

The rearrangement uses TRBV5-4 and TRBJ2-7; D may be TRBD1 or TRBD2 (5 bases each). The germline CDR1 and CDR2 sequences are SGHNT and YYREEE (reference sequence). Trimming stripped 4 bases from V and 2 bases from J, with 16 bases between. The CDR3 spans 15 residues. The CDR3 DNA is TGTGCCAGCAGCGGAGCCGGGACGGCAACCTACGAGCAGTACTTC. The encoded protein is CASSGAGTATYEQYF.

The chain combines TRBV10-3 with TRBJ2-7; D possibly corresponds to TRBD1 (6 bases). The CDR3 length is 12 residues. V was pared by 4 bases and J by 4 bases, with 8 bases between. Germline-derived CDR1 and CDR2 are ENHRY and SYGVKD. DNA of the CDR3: TGTGCCATCAGTGGGACAGCTTACGAGCAGTACTTC. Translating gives CAISGTAYEQYF.